This T cell receptor beta chain was retrieved from a study of CD8+ T cells in alopecia areata. On the study more broadly: The study gave treated patients oral tofacitinib at 5 to 10 mg twice daily. Patients in the study were on tofacitinib for 6 to 18 months, then off it for 6 months.

Both CD4+ and CD8+ T cells were separated by sorting PBMCs. Study-wide points: Lesional scalp, notably in alopecia totalis/universalis, had clonality above that of normal scalp.

Isolated RNA was reverse transcribed into cDNA used as the sequencing template. Measured with immunoSEQ multiplex PCR; TCRdb has only the in-frame clones, and not every one. The data show more than 95,000 clones, more than 30% seen once. Germline V gene data show CDR1 as SNHLY and CDR2 as FYNNEI. The ends lost 3 bases at V and 4 bases at J; junction bases unmatched: 7. This CDR3 region has 15 residues. Note on this clone: Its antigen is currently unknown.

The V gene is TRBV2, the J gene TRBJ2-5, with 8 bases identical to TRBD1. This sequence was found in a human donor with alopecia areata. The source material was CD4+ T cells sorted from blood. CDR3 sequence reads: CASSDQGALIETQYF. DNA of the CDR3: TGTGCCAGCAGTGATCAGGGGGCGCTTATAGAGACCCAGTACTTC.